The clone carrying this T cell receptor beta chain was counted a few times. Its antigen remains unknown. The germline CDR1 and CDR2 sequences are GTSNPN and SVGIG (reference sequence). Trimming took 5 bases from V and 3 from J; bases not matched to a gene: 7. There are 14 residues in the CDR3. TCRdb reanalysed the 5' RACE reads using MiXCR and keeps one entry per CDR3 protein. The sample consists of approximately 150,000 distinct CDR3 sequences, 9.8% of them appearing once. This entry belongs to a study of CD8 T cells in ankylosing spondylitis. General study points: CD8+ by phenotype, disease-linked clones were relatively rare in peripheral blood.

Sequences were obtained from blood, either unsorted or a sorted T cell fraction (not recorded which). The TCR comes from a female donor with ankylosing spondylitis or in good health (not recorded which). The V call is TRBV30, the J call TRBJ1-5; 7 nucleotides match TRBD1. This chain's CDR3 is CAWAGTANNQPQHF. The CDR3 nucleotides are TGTGCCTGGGCCGGGACAGCCAACAATCAGCCCCAGCATTTT.